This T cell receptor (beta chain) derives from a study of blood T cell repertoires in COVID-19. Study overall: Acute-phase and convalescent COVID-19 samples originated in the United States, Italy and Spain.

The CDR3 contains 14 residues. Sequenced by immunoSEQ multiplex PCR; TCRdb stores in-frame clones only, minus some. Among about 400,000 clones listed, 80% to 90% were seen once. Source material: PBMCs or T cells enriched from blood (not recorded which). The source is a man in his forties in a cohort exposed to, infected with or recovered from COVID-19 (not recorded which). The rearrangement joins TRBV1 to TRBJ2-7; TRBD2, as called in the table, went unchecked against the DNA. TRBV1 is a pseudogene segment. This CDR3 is CTSSSPRGLNEQYF. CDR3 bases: TGCACCAGCAGCTCCCCGCGGGGGCTAAACGAGCAGTACTTC.